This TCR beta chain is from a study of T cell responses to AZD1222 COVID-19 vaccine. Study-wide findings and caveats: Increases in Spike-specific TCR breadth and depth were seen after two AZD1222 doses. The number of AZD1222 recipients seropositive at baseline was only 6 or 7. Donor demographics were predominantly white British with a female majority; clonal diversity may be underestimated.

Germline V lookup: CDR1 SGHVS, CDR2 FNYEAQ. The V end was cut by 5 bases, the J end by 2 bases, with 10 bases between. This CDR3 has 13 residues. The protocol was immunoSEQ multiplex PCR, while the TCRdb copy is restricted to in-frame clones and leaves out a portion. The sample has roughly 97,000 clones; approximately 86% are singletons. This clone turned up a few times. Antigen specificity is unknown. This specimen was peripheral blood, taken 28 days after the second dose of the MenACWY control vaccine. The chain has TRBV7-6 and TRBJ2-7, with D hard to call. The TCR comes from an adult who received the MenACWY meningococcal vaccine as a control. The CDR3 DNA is TGTGCCAGCAGCAAAAGTCAGACCTACGAGCAGTACTTC. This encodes CASSKSQTYEQYF. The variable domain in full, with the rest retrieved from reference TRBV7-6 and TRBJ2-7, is GAGVSQSPRYKVTKRGQDVALRCDPISGHVSLYWYRQALGQGPEFLTYFNYEAQQDKSGLPNDRFSAERPEGSISTLTIQRTEQRDSAMYRCASSKSQTYEQYFGPGTRLTVT.